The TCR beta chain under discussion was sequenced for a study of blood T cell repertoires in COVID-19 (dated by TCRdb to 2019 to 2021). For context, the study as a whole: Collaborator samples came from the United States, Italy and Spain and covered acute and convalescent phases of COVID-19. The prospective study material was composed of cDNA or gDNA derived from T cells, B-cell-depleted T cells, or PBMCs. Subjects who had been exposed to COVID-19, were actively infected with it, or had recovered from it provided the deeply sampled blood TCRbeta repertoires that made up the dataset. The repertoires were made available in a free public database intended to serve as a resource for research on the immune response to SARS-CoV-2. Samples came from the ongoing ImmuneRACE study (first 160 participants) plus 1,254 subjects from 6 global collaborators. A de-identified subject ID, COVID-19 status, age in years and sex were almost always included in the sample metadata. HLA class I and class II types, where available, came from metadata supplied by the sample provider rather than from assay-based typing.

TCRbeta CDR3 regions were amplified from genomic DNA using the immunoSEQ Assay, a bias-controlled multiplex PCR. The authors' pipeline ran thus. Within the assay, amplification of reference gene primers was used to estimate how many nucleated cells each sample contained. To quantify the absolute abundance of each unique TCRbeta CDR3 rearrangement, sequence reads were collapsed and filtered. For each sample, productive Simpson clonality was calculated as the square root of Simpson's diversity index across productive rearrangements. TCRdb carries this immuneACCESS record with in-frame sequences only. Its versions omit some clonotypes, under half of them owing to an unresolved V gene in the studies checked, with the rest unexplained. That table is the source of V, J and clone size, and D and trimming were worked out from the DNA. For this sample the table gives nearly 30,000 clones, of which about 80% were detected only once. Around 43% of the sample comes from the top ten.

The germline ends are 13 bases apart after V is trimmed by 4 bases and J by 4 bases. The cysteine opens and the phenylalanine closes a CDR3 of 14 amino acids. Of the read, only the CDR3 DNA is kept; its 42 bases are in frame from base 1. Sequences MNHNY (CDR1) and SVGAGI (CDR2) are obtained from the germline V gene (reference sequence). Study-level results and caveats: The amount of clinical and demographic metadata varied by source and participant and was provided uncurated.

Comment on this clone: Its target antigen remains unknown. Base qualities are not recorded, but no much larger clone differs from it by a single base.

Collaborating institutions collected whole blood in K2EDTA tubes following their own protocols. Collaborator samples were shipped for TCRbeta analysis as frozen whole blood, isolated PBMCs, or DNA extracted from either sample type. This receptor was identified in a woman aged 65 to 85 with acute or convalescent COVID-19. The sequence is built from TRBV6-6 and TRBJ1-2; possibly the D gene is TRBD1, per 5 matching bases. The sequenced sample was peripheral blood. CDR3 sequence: CASSLGWGGYGYTF. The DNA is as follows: TGTGCCAGCAGTTTAGGATGGGGCGGCTATGGCTACACCTTC.